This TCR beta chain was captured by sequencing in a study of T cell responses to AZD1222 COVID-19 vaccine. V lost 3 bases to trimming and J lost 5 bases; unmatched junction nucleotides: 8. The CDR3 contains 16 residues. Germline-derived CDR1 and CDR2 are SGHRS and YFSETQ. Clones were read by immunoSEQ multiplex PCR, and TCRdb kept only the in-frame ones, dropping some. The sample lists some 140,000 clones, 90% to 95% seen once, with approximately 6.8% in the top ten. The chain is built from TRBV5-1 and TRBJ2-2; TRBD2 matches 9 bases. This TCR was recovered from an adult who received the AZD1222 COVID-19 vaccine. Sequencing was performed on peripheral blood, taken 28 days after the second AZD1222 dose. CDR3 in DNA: TGCGCCAGCAGCTCTCAACCGGGACTAGCTACCGGGGAGCTGTTTTTT. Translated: CASSSQPGLATGELFF.